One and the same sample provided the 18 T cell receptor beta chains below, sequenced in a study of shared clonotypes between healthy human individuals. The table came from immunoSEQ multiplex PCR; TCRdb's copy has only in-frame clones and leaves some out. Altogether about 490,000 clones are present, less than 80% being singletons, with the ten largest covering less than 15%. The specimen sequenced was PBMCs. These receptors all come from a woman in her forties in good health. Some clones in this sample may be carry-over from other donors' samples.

In DNA, the CDR3 is TGTGCCAGCAGCCTACAAGGGGCTGGGGCCAACGTCCTGACTTTC. It yields the protein CASSLQGAGANVLTF. The chain couples TRBV28 to TRBJ2-6; TRBD1 might be the D (5 bases). Trimming took 6 bases from V and 2 from J, leaving 11 bases between them. Germline V CDR1 and CDR2: MDHEN, SYDVKM. The CDR3 loop spans 15 amino acids. Full variable domain (missing parts from reference TRBV28 and TRBJ2-6): DVKVTQSSRYLVKRTGEKVFLECVQDMDHENMFWYRQDPGLGLRLIYFSYDVKMKEKGDIPEGYSVSREKKERFSLILESASTNQTSMYLCASSLQGAGANVLTFGAGSRLTVL.

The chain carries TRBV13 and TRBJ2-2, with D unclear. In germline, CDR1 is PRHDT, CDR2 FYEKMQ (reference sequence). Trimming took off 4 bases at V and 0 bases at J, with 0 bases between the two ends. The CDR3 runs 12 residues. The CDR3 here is CASSSNTGELFF. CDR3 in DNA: TGTGCCAGCAGCTCGAACACCGGGGAGCTGTTTTTT.

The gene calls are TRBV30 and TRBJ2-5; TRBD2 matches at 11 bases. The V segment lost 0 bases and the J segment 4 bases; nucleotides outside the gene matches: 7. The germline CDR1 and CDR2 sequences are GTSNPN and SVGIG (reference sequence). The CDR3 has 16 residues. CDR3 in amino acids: CAWSVGLAGGGETQYF. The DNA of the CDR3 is TGTGCCTGGAGTGTAGGGCTAGCGGGAGGAGGAGAGACCCAGTACTTC.

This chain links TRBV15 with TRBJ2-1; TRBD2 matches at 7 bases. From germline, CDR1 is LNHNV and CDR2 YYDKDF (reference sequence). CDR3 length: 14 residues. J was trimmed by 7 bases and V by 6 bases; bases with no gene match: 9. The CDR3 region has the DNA TGTGCCACCAGTGGAGCGGGACTTCGGAATGAGCAGTTCTTC. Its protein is CATSGAGLRNEQFF. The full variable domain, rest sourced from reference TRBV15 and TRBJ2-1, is DAMVIQNPRYQVTQFGKPVTLSCSQTLNHNVMYWYQQKSSQAPKLLFHYYDKDFNNEADTPDNFQSRRPNTSFCFLDIRSPGLGDTAMYLCATSGAGLRNEQFFGPGTRLTVL.

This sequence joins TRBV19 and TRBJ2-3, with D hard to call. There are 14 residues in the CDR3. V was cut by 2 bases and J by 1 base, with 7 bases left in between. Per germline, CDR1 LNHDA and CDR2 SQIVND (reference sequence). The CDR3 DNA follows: TGTGCCAGTAGTATACGTGTTGGCACAGATACGCAGTATTTT. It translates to CASSIRVGTDTQYF. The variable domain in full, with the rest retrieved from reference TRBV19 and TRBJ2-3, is DGGITQSPKYLFRKEGQNVTLSCEQNLNHDAMYWYRQDPGQGLRLIYYSQIVNDFQKGDIAEGYSVSREKKESFPLTVTSAQKNPTAFYLCASSIRVGTDTQYFGPGTRLTVL.

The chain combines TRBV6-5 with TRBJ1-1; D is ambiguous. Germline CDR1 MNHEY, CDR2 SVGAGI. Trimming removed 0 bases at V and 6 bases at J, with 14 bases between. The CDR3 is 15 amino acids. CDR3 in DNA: TGTGCCAGCAGTTACTCTTGGGTAAGGATCGCTGAAGCTTTCTTT. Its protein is CASSYSWVRIAEAFF.

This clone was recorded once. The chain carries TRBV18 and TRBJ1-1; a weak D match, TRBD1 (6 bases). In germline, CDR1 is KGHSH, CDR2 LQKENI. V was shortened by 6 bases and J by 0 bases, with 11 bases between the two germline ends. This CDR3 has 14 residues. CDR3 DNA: TGTGCCAGCTCCATACAGGGCATGAACACTGAAGCTTTCTTT. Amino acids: CASSIQGMNTEAFF.

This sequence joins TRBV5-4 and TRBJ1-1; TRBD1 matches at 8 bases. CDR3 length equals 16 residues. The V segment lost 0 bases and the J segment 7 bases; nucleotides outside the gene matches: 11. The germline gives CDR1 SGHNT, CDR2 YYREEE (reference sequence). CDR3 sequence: CASSLAVGQDPLEAFF. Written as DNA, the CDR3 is TGTGCCAGCAGCTTGGCCGTGGGACAGGATCCCCTTGAAGCTTTCTTT.

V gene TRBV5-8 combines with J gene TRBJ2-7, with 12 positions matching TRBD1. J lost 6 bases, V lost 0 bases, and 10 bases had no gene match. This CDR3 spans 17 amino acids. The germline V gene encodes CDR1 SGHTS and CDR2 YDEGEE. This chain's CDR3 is CASSLALNRDRGREQYF. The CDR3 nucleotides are TGTGCCAGCAGCTTGGCCCTAAACCGGGACAGGGGGCGCGAGCAGTACTTC.

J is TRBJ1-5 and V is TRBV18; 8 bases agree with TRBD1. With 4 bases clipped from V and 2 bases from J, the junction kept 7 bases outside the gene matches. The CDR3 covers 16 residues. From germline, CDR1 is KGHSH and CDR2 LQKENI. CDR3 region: CASSHGQGDRNQPQHF. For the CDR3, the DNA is TGTGCCAGCTCACACGGACAGGGAGATCGCAATCAGCCCCAGCATTTT.

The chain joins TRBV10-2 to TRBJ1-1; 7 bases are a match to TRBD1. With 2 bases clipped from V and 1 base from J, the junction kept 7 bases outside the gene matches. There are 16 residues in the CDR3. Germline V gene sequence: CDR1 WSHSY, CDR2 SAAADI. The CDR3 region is CASSERRTGKNTEAFF. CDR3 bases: TGCGCCAGCAGTGAGAGAAGGACAGGAAAGAACACTGAAGCTTTCTTT.

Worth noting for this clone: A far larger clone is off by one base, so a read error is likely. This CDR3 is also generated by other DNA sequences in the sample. CDR3 protein: CASSDGQGYEGQFF. CDR3 DNA: TGTGCCAGCAGTGACGGACAGGGGTATGAGGGGCAGTTCTTC. J is TRBJ2-1 and V is TRBV6-1; 9 bases fit TRBD1. The CDR3 length is 14 residues. Trimming took 3 bases from V and 12 from J; bases not matched to a gene: 9. CDR1 and CDR2 (germline): MNHNS, SASEGT.

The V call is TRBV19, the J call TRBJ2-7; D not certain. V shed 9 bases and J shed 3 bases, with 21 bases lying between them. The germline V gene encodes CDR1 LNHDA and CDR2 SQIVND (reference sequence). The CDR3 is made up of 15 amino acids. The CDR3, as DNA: TGTGCCAGCAGATCCCAGTCGCGCCTCGACTACGAGCAGTACTTC. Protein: CASRSQSRLDYEQYF.

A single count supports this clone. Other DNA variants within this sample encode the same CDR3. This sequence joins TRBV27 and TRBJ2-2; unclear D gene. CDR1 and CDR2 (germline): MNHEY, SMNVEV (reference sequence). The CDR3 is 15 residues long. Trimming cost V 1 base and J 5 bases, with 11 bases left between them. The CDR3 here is CASSLFQMNTGELFF. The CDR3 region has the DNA TGTGCCAGCAGTTTATTCCAAATGAATACCGGGGAGCTGTTTTTT.

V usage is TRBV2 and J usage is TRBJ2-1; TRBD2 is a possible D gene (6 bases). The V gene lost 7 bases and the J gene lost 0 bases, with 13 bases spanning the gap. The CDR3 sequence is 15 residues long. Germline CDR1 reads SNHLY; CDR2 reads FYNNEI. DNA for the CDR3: TGTGCCAGCACCCCTGGGACTTCCTCCTACAATGAGCAGTTCTTC. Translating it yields CASTPGTSSYNEQFF.

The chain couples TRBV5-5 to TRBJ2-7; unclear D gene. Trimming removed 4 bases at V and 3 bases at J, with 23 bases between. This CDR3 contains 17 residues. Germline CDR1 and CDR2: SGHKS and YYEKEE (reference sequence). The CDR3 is CASSLDGPAFGFYEQYF. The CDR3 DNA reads TGTGCCAGCAGCCTTGATGGCCCTGCCTTCGGATTCTACGAGCAGTACTTC.

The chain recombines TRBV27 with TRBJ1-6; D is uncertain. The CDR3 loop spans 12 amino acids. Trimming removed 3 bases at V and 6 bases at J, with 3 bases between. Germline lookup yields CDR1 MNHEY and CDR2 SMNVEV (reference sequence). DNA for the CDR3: TGTGCCAGCAGTTTCCGTAATTCACCCCTCCACTTT. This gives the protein CASSFRNSPLHF.

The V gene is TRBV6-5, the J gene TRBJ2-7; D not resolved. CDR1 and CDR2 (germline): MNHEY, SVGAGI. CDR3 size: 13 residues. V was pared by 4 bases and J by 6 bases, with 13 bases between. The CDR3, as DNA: TGTGCCAGCAGTTCCCCCTCTAGAGGCGAGCAGTACTTC. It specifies CASSSPSRGEQYF.